This entry features one T cell receptor beta chain sequence. What it binds is not known. This record comes from a study of beta chain features in type 1 diabetes. Purity (above 98%) was reached by all sorted populations. The CDR3 is made up of 16 amino acids. Germline loops: CDR1 SGHTA, CDR2 FQGNSA. V shed 5 bases, J shed 7 bases, and the junction held 14 bases outside the gene matches. Whole-study results and caveats: A moderate, significant TCRB CDR3 shortening appeared in type 1 diabetes across four CD4+ subsets.

Of the isolated RNA, all was reverse transcribed, and so the sequenced material was expressed TCRB transcripts. Here immunoSEQ multiplex PCR was the method, and the copy in TCRdb shows in-frame clones only, minus some. The sample includes under 300,000 clones, around 21% of them seen just once. The chain is built from TRBV7-2 and TRBJ1-5; 7 positions agree with TRBD1. The clonotype was recovered from a middle-aged woman with type 1 diabetes. The sequenced sample consisted of naive CD4+ T cells from blood. In DNA form, the CDR3 reads TGTGCCAGCAGCCTCGCCTCGACAGGGCTCGGGCAGCCCCAGCATTTT. Translation gives CASSLASTGLGQPQHF.